This T cell receptor (beta chain) stems from a study of response to subunit inactivated influenza vaccine. CDR3 length: 15 residues. The V and J ends lost 1 base and 1 base respectively, with 13 bases between them. Per the germline V gene, CDR1 is SQVTM and CDR2 is ANQGSEA. Overall study results and limits: Authors suggested few new T cells are recruited by each seasonal influenza vaccination.

This clonotype was found a few times. No antigen is known for it. TCRdb re-called the RT-PCR reads with MiXCR, one entry per CDR3 protein. The sample has more than 400,000 distinct CDR3 sequences, roughly 7.9% seen once. This specimen consisted of PBMCs from blood, obtained around 2 years after vaccination. This chain uses TRBV29-1 with TRBJ1-1; weak D call: TRBD1 (5 bases). The receptor was isolated from a man aged 50 to 75 who received an inactivated influenza vaccine. The CDR3 loop is CSVEGLGEGNTEAFF. Here the CDR3 DNA reads TGCAGCGTTGAAGGCCTGGGGGAGGGGAACACTGAAGCTTTCTTT.